This T cell receptor beta chain was sequenced for a study of blood T cell repertoires in COVID-19. Study-wide context: Acute and convalescent COVID-19 samples came from the United States, Italy and Spain. T cells, B-cell-depleted T cells, or PBMCs provided the cDNA or gDNA that served as material.

CDR1 is SNHLY, CDR2 FYNNEI, per germline. The junction had 0 bases not matched to a gene; V was cut back by 4 bases and J by 0 bases. The CDR3 is 15 residues long. Repertoires were generated with immunoSEQ multiplex PCR, while TCRdb's copy carries only in-frame clones and drops some. The repertoire includes more than 200,000 clones, nearly 90% of them detected once, and around 0.67% sits in the top ten. Sample: peripheral blood. This receptor was taken from a human donor in a cohort sampled during active COVID-19. V is TRBV2 and J is TRBJ2-7, with 13 bases identical to TRBD2. CDR3 amino acids: CASSGLAGGSYEQYF. Here the CDR3 DNA reads TGTGCCAGCAGTGGACTAGCGGGGGGCTCCTACGAGCAGTACTTC.